This T cell receptor (beta chain) was retrieved from a study of blood T cell repertoires in COVID-19. Study background: PBMCs, B-cell-depleted T cells, or T cells provided the cDNA or gDNA that made up the material.

Original processing methods: Nucleated cell number was recorded as an estimate derived from reference gene primer amplification. The table came from immunoSEQ multiplex PCR; TCRdb's copy has only in-frame clones and leaves some out. That table supplies the V and J calls and clone size; D and trimming were determined from the DNA. The data show tens of thousands of clones, about 82% seen once. Germline CDR1 reads SGHRS; CDR2 reads YFSETQ. V lost 7 bases to trimming and J lost 10 bases, with 20 bases between them. The CDR3 runs 14 residues. The sequence derives from a woman aged 55-70 years with acute or convalescent COVID-19. Material: peripheral blood. The V gene is TRBV5-1, the J gene TRBJ1-4; D is ambiguous. CDR3 amino acids: CASAPESQTGKLFF. For the CDR3, the DNA is TGCGCCAGCGCACCGGAGTCGCAAACGGGAAAACTGTTTTTT.